The next 8 T cell receptor beta chains were all read from a single sample in a study of regulatory T cells in long-lasting Graves disease. Combining iRepertoire HTBI primers with Arm-PCR of CDR3 regions, the authors built TCR beta libraries. TCRdb fed the multiplex PCR reads into MiXCR, producing one record per CDR3 protein. The profile shows just over 600,000 distinct CDR3 sequences, 16% of them singletons. Time point denoted: newly diagnosed GD, antithyroid drugs for less than 3 months. Extracted PBMC RNA gave rise to the TCR library. The sample also formed part of further work on T cells in Graves' hyperthyroidism and ophthalmopathy.

This specimen was peripheral blood mononuclear cells (PBMCs), taken at new diagnosis, from a patient treated with antithyroid drugs. The receptors shown here come from a woman in her 30s with Graves disease.

The chain uses TRBV6-2 or TRBV6-3 and TRBJ1-6; 7 bases map to TRBD1. There are 15 residues in the CDR3. The germline CDR1 and CDR2 sequences are MNHEY and SVGEGT. The V segment lost 6 bases and the J segment 2 bases; nucleotides outside the gene matches: 4. The CDR3 spells CASRSDRAYNSPLHF. The DNA of the CDR3 is TGTGCCAGCAGGTCAGACAGGGCCTATAATTCACCCCTCCACTTT.

V and J are TRBV20-1 and TRBJ1-3, with a weak D call TRBD1 (5 bases). This CDR3 has 14 residues. V lost 6 bases and J lost 0, with 12 bases in between. Germline assignment: CDR1 DFQATT and CDR2 SNEGSKA (reference sequence). CDR3: CSAMTADSGNTIYF. The CDR3 DNA reads TGCAGTGCAATGACAGCCGACTCTGGAAACACCATATATTTT.

This clonotype was found once. A much larger clone differs from this one at a single base, so this may be a read error. The J gene is TRBJ2-2, the V gene TRBV6-1; 11 bases map to TRBD2. CDR1 MNHNS and CDR2 SASEGT come from the germline V gene. The CDR3 length is 17 residues. The CDR3 loop reads CASSSLILAGETGELSF. In DNA form, the CDR3 reads TGTGCCAGCAGTAGCCTAATACTAGCGGGAGAGACCGGGGAGCTGTCTTTT.

The chain combines TRBV3-1 with TRBJ1-2, with D possibly being TRBD1 (5 bases). Germline V gene sequence: CDR1 LGHDT, CDR2 YNNKEL (reference sequence). V was pared by 0 bases and J by 2 bases, with 10 bases between. The CDR3 length is 15 residues. The CDR3 DNA reads as TGTGCCAGCAGCCAAGACCCTCGGGGGAACTATGGCTACACCTTC. Translating gives CASSQDPRGNYGYTF.

The sample holds a few counts of this clonotype. The chain has TRBV27 and TRBJ2-1; 9 bases align to TRBD2. V shed 9 bases, J shed 8 bases, and the junction held 14 bases outside the gene matches. CDR1 and CDR2 (germline): MNHEY, SMNVEV (reference sequence). CDR3 length: 15 amino acids. CDR3 DNA: TGTGCCAGTCAGTTTTTCCCAGCGGGAGGACATGAGCAGTTCTTC. Protein: CASQFFPAGGHEQFF.

In its sample, this clonotype was seen a few times. The chain uses TRBV4-1 and TRBJ2-7; 7 nucleotides line up with TRBD2. The CDR3 sequence is 15 residues long. After removal of 0 bases from V and 12 bases from J, the junction contained 14 bases not matched to a gene. The germline CDR1 and CDR2 sequences are MGHRA and YSYEKL. In nucleotides, the CDR3 is TGCGCCAGCAGCCAAGATGGAAACAGCGGGGCTAGACTGTACTTC. Amino acids: CASSQDGNSGARLYF.

Ten or more counts support this clonotype. CDR3 protein: CAGSGAWDNSPLHF. The DNA of the CDR3 is TGTGCCGGTTCGGGGGCCTGGGATAATTCACCCCTCCACTTT. The J gene is TRBJ1-6, the V gene TRBV28; D is perhaps TRBD1 (6 bases). Trimming cost V 11 bases and J 5 bases, with 16 bases left between them. The CDR3 is made up of 14 amino acids. The germline CDR1 and CDR2 sequences are MDHEN and SYDVKM.

This clonotype was observed at least ten times. The J gene is TRBJ1-2, the V gene TRBV3-1, with 11 bases fitting TRBD1. Germline CDR1 and CDR2: LGHDT and YNNKEL (reference sequence). The trim removed 2 bases at V and 6 bases at J, leaving 5 bases unmatched. The CDR3 spans 15 residues. CDR3 nucleotides: TGTGCCAGCAGCCAAAGGACAGGGGGCGGTCATGGCTACACCTTC. Translation gives CASSQRTGGGHGYTF. The full variable domain, with the rest looked up from reference TRBV3-1 and TRBJ1-2, is DTAVSQTPKYLVTQMGNDKSIKCEQNLGHDTMYWYKQDSKKFLKIMFSYNNKELIINETVPNRFSPKSPDKAHLNLHINSLELGDSAVYFCASSQRTGGGHGYTFGSGTRLTVV.